This T cell receptor (beta chain) derives from a study of tissue T cells after allogeneic stem cell transplantation. Study findings and constraints: The study did not identify alloreactive or antigen-specific tissue TCRs, and some clones might be persisting host cells. Anatomically similar tissues had similar TCR repertoires within each patient.

The germline V gene has CDR1 LGHNA and CDR2 YNLKQL (reference sequence). V gave up 0 bases and J gave up 3 bases; unmatched junction bases: 1. This CDR3 is 15 amino acids long. Details on this clone: Its antigen is currently unknown. Gene names are the mouse ones. The read terminates 1 residue before the CDR3 end, so the remaining end is supplied by the germline J gene.

Repertoires were generated with immunoSEQ multiplex PCR, while TCRdb's copy carries only in-frame clones and drops some. Among more than 45,000 clones listed, about 73% were seen once. This clonotype was sampled from a pool of C57BL/6 mice in good health. The sample was sorted cells pooled from one or two spleens. The chain joins TRBV5 to TRBJ1-1, with 10 positions matching TRBD1. CDR3 residues: CASSQDGTGDTEVFF. The CDR3 DNA, read in part, is TGTGCCAGCAGCCAAGACGGGACAGGGGACACAGAAGTCTTC.